This passage covers 7 T cell receptor beta chains from one sample sequenced in a study. TCRdb fed the RT-PCR reads into MiXCR, producing one record per CDR3 protein. The data hold about 680,000 distinct CDR3 sequences, with approximately 15% observed a single time. The sample comprised memory CD4+ T cells from blood. All receptors come from a female donor in good health, serving as a healthy control.

This clonotype was seen more than once but under ten times. This rearrangement joins TRBV15 to TRBJ1-1; D ambiguous. Trimming shortened V by 5 bases and J by 2 bases, and 18 bases separated the two germline ends. Germline V gene data show CDR1 as LNHNV and CDR2 as YYDKDF (reference sequence). The CDR3 spans 16 residues. Here the CDR3 DNA reads TGTGCCACCAGCTCCCGACACCAAGCGAAAAACACTGAAGCTTTCTTT. Protein: CATSSRHQAKNTEAFF.

This clonotype showed up just a few times. V and J are TRBV20-1 and TRBJ2-1, with D maybe TRBD2 (5 bases). Germline CDR1 DFQATT, CDR2 SNEGSKA (reference sequence). The CDR3 is 15 residues long. Between the trimmed V and J ends, which lost 0 bases and 3 bases, there was a span of 12 bases. The CDR3 DNA is TGCAGTGCTAGAGATCTAACGGGGAGCTACAATGAGCAGTTCTTC. As protein: CSARDLTGSYNEQFF.

V is TRBV20-1 and J is TRBJ2-4; perhaps TRBD2 as D (6 bases). The V end lost 5 bases, the J end lost 3 bases, and 17 bases lay between the germline ends. The CDR3 totals 15 residues. Looked up from germline, CDR1 is DFQATT and CDR2 is SNEGSKA (reference sequence). The CDR3 loop reads CSAEGGSWGKNIQYF. As DNA, the CDR3 is TGCAGTGCTGAAGGAGGGAGTTGGGGCAAAAACATTCAGTACTTC.

This clonotype has only a few counts. The rearrangement links TRBV27 to TRBJ2-1; 9 nucleotides match TRBD2. J was trimmed by 4 bases and V by 8 bases; bases with no gene match: 12. The length of the CDR3 is 16 residues. Germline V gives CDR1 MNHEY, CDR2 SMNVEV (reference sequence). CDR3 amino acids: CASGRRLAGLYNEQFF. The CDR3 region has the DNA TGTGCCAGCGGGCGCCGGCTAGCGGGACTATACAATGAGCAGTTCTTC.

The rearrangement links TRBV20-1 to TRBJ1-6; D is undetermined. This CDR3 region has 15 residues. CDR1 DFQATT and CDR2 SNEGSKA come from the germline V gene (reference sequence). V lost 3 bases to trimming and J lost 4 bases, with 13 bases between them. CDR3 region: CSASRPRFYNSPLHF. CDR3 bases: TGCAGTGCTAGTCGCCCGAGATTTTATAATTCACCCCTCCACTTT.

This clonotype was counted only a few times. The chain employs TRBV24-1 and TRBJ1-5; no reliable D call. V shed 3 bases and J shed 6 bases, with 11 bases lying between them. The germline CDR1 and CDR2 sequences are KGHDR and SFDVKD. The length of the CDR3 is 14 residues. The CDR3: CATSDPTTRQPQHF. CDR3 nucleotides: TGTGCCACCAGTGATCCAACAACCCGTCAGCCCCAGCATTTT.

The chain joins TRBV20-1 to TRBJ1-6; maybe TRBD1 (5 bases). The length of the CDR3 is 18 residues. Trimming took off 3 bases at V and 7 bases at J, with 25 bases between the two ends. Germline V gene data show CDR1 as DFQATT and CDR2 as SNEGSKA (reference sequence). CDR3 region: CSASLVNGQGGKNSPLHF. The CDR3 DNA is TGCAGTGCTAGTTTAGTAAATGGTCAGGGAGGTAAAAATTCACCCCTCCACTTT.